These T cell receptor beta chains were read from a single sample in a study of Graves' ophthalmopathy and Graves' hyperthyroidism. TCRdb redid the calling of the multiplex PCR reads with MiXCR, one entry per CDR3 protein. In the table there are around 1,200,000 distinct CDR3 sequences, approximately 35% of which are singletons. The specimen sequenced was peripheral blood or thyroid tissue (not recorded which). These TCRs come from an adult man with Graves' hyperthyroidism. The CDR3 runs from the conserved cysteine through the conserved F or W. The order of the fields is J gene, D gene, clone size, V gene, CDR3 protein, CDR3 DNA. The D gene is left open where the match is weak. Some rows have no size entry. The others give once, few or many, or a class for an expanded clone.

TRBJ2-5	TRBD2	.	TRBV11-1	CASSRGEGETQYF	TGTGCCAGCAGCCGAGGGGAGGGAGAGACCCAGTACTTC
TRBJ2-7	.	.	TRBV29-1	CSVAGVRGYYEQYF	TGCAGCGTTGCGGGAGTGAGGGGCTACTACGAGCAGTACTTC
TRBJ2-7	.	.	TRBV9	CASSVVPGFGDEQYF	TGTGCCAGCAGCGTAGTACCAGGGTTTGGGGACGAGCAGTACTTC
TRBJ1-5	.	many	TRBV19	CASSPRGRRVGQPQHF	TGTGCCAGTAGTCCCCGCGGGCGAAGAGTAGGGCAGCCCCAGCATTTT
TRBJ2-7	TRBD2	.	TRBV10-3	CAISRNGLAGAYEQYF	TGTGCCATCAGCCGAAATGGACTAGCGGGAGCCTACGAGCAGTACTTC
TRBJ2-7	.	many	TRBV2	CASSLLRGAHEQYF	TGTGCCAGCAGTCTCCTCAGGGGGGCCCACGAGCAGTACTTC
TRBJ2-7	TRBD2	many	TRBV7-2	CASSLSGGRYEQYF	TGTGCCAGCAGCTTGTCTGGCGGGAGGTATGAGCAGTACTTC
TRBJ2-2	TRBD2	few	TRBV9	CASSVGTSGNTGELFF	TGTGCCAGCAGCGTAGGGACTAGCGGGAACACCGGGGAGCTGTTTTTT
TRBJ2-5	.	.	TRBV29-1	CSVTGTDQETQYF	TGCAGCGTAACAGGGACTGACCAAGAGACCCAGTACTTC
TRBJ1-4	.	.	TRBV5-1	CASSFLNRQNEKLFF	TGCGCCAGCAGCTTCCTTAACAGGCAAAATGAAAAACTGTTTTTT
TRBJ1-1	.	few	TRBV30	CAWGRGARTEAFF	TGTGCCTGGGGAAGGGGGGCCCGAACTGAAGCTTTCTTT
TRBJ2-5	TRBD2	once	TRBV18	CASSPVLAAYQETQYF	TGTGCCAGCTCACCCGTACTAGCGGCGTACCAAGAGACCCAGTACTTC
TRBJ1-5	TRBD1	few	TRBV3-1	CASSQGWTGSSNQPQHF	TGTGCCAGCAGCCAAGGCTGGACAGGGAGCAGCAATCAGCCCCAGCATTTT
TRBJ2-7	TRBD2	.	TRBV5-1	CASRSAGGSGGPNYEQYF	TGCGCCAGCAGATCGGCAGGGGGTAGCGGGGGCCCCAACTACGAGCAGTACTTC
TRBJ1-5	.	.	TRBV20-1	CSASSLTPDQPQHF	TGCAGTGCCAGCAGTTTAACCCCGGACCAGCCCCAGCATTTT
TRBJ1-6	.	once	TRBV6-5	CASSYSKNSPLHF	TGTGCCAGCAGTTACTCGAAAAATTCACCCCTCCACTTT
TRBJ1-2	.	few	TRBV20-1	CSASIQANYGYTF	TGCAGTGCCTCAATTCAGGCGAACTATGGCTACACCTTC
TRBJ1-3	TRBD1	.	TRBV5-1	CASSMAPGTGNRNTIYF	TGCGCCAGCAGCATGGCGCCCGGGACAGGGAATCGAAACACCATATATTTT
TRBJ1-5	TRBD1	many	TRBV7-8	CASSLLVQGLEPQHF	TGTGCCAGCAGCTTATTAGTACAGGGGCTCGAGCCCCAGCATTTT
TRBJ1-6	TRBD1	many	TRBV12-3/TRBV12-4	CATGTGNSPLHF	TGTGCCACCGGGACAGGAAATTCACCCCTCCACTTT
TRBJ1-1	.	.	TRBV7-3	CASSPGVRRAFF	TGTGCCAGCAGCCCAGGGGTAAGAAGAGCTTTCTTT
TRBJ2-7	.	.	TRBV3-1	CASSQGGAIHEQYF	TGTGCCAGCAGCCAAGGGGGGGCTATCCACGAGCAGTACTTC
TRBJ1-2	.	many	TRBV19	CASSTPWGSDYGYTF	TGTGCCAGTAGCACCCCGTGGGGGTCAGACTATGGCTACACCTTC
TRBJ2-3	.	few	TRBV15	CATSRERPGVTDTQYF	TGTGCCACCAGCAGAGAAAGGCCAGGGGTGACAGATACGCAGTATTTT
TRBJ2-5	TRBD1	.	TRBV10-3	CAINSEYGQEETQYF	TGTGCCATCAACAGTGAATACGGACAGGAAGAGACCCAGTACTTC
TRBJ1-1	.	.	TRBV19	CASTLRSAADTEAFF	TGTGCCAGTACTCTAAGGTCTGCTGCGGACACTGAAGCTTTCTTT
TRBJ1-6	.	.	TRBV27	CASSQSAGDSPLHF	TGTGCCAGCAGTCAATCAGCGGGGGATTCACCCCTCCACTTT
TRBJ1-1	.	.	TRBV7-9	CASSLKPGQAFF	TGTGCCAGCAGTTTAAAGCCTGGGCAAGCTTTCTTT
TRBJ1-5	.	many	TRBV29-1	CSALGDSNQPQHF	TGCAGCGCCCTGGGGGACAGCAATCAGCCCCAGCATTTT
TRBJ2-5	TRBD1	few	TRBV6-1	CASSIHRGLETQYF	TGTGCCAGCAGTATACACAGGGGTTTGGAGACCCAGTACTTC
TRBJ1-5	.	.	TRBV5-6	CASSLGGGAPDQPQHF	TGTGCCAGCAGCTTGGGTGGGGGGGCGCCTGATCAGCCCCAGCATTTT
TRBJ2-7	TRBD1	.	TRBV6-2/TRBV6-3	CTSSYLGQGYEQYF	TGTACCAGCAGTTATTTGGGACAGGGCTACGAGCAGTACTTC
TRBJ2-7	TRBD1	many	TRBV9	CASSPGQAVHEQYF	TGTGCCAGCAGCCCTGGACAGGCAGTCCACGAGCAGTACTTC
TRBJ2-5	TRBD2	many	TRBV20-1	CSASRAGGEETQYF	TGCAGTGCGAGTCGGGCGGGAGGTGAAGAGACCCAGTACTTC
TRBJ1-5	.	many	TRBV7-8	CASSTRRVLSNQPQHF	TGTGCCAGCAGCACGCGCAGGGTTCTTAGCAATCAGCCCCAGCATTTT
TRBJ2-7	.	.	TRBV7-8	CASSATVGAEQYF	TGTGCCAGCAGCGCGACGGTGGGGGCCGAGCAGTACTTC
TRBJ2-5	TRBD1	many	TRBV29-1	CSVDLGQEETQYF	TGCAGCGTAGACTTAGGACAGGAGGAGACCCAGTACTTC
TRBJ2-3	.	.	TRBV5-1	CASTMTSKVTDTQYF	TGCGCCAGCACCATGACTAGTAAGGTCACAGATACGCAGTATTTT
TRBJ1-6	TRBD1	many	TRBV25-1	CASTRQGRNSPLHF	TGTGCCAGCACGAGACAGGGCCGTAATTCACCCCTCCACTTT
TRBJ2-7	TRBD1	.	TRBV25-1	CASSEFRQGDEQYF	TGTGCCAGCAGTGAATTTCGGCAGGGGGACGAGCAGTACTTC
TRBJ2-7	.	.	TRBV10-3	CAISEQGGLTGELYF	TGTGCCATCAGTGAGCAGGGCGGTTTGACCGGGGAGCTGTACTTC
TRBJ2-7	.	few	TRBV11-3	CASSLNGAEQYF	TGTGCCAGCAGCTTAAACGGGGCCGAGCAGTACTTC
TRBJ2-6	TRBD1	.	TRBV7-2	CASTPRTGGNVLTF	TGTGCCAGCACCCCCCGGACAGGGGGCAACGTCCTGACTTTC
TRBJ2-5	TRBD1	many	TRBV19	CASSRSDRDQETQYF	TGTGCCAGTAGTAGGAGCGACAGGGACCAAGAGACCCAGTACTTC
TRBJ2-2	.	.	TRBV4-2	CASSHRLLYGLRDTGELFF	TGTGCCAGCAGCCACCGGCTCTTATACGGATTGAGGGATACCGGGGAGCTGTTTTTT
TRBJ2-7	TRBD2	.	TRBV10-2	CASSARLAGTSYEQYF	TGTGCCAGCAGTGCCAGACTAGCGGGAACCTCCTACGAGCAGTACTTC
TRBJ2-2	.	.	TRBV7-9	CASSSRTAGELFF	TGTGCCAGCAGCTCCCGGACGGCCGGGGAGCTGTTTTTT
TRBJ2-7	.	once	TRBV20-1	CSASRLLDYEQYF	TGCAGTGCTAGTAGGCTCCTGGACTACGAGCAGTACTTC
TRBJ2-5	TRBD2	.	TRBV7-3	CASSLTSGGLPQETQYF	TGTGCCAGCAGCTTGACTAGCGGGGGACTGCCTCAAGAGACCCAGTACTTC
TRBJ1-1	TRBD1	many	TRBV3-1	CASSQGTGEAFF	TGCGCCAGCAGCCAAGGGACAGGGGAAGCTTTCTTT
TRBJ1-5	.	few	TRBV7-8	CASSSGKGPGWPQHF	TGTGCCAGCAGCTCTGGCAAGGGGCCTGGATGGCCCCAGCATTTT
TRBJ2-7	TRBD1	.	TRBV12-3/TRBV12-4	CTTRRTGYYEQYF	TGTACCACCAGGCGGACAGGTTATTACGAGCAGTACTTC